Listed below are T cell receptor beta chains from one sample, sequenced in a study of cytomegalovirus exposure and HLA in healthy donors. The table came from immunoSEQ multiplex PCR; TCRdb's copy has only in-frame clones and leaves some out. The data contain about 160,000 clones, 90% to 97% of them seen just once; the ten biggest clones take up about 0.89%. Sequencing was carried out using PBMCs. These receptors all come from a woman aged 18-30 years in good health and CMV-seronegative. Both conserved end residues are part of each CDR3. Fields, in order: D gene, J gene, V gene, clone size, CDR3 protein, CDR3 DNA. The D gene is left open where the match is weak. Clone size is stated in some rows and not others, as once, few, many or a class when expanded.

. | TRBJ1-6 | TRBV27 | . | CASSFRGGSYNSPLHF | TGTGCCAGCAGTTTTCGCGGGGGCTCCTATAATTCACCCCTCCACTTT
TRBD2 | TRBJ2-1 | TRBV9 | . | CASSWTAGGIYNEQFF | TGTGCCAGCAGTTGGACGGCGGGGGGTATCTACAATGAGCAGTTCTTC
TRBD2 | TRBJ2-1 | TRBV27 | . | CASSNNPTSGGSDNEQFF | TGTGCCAGCAGTAACAACCCGACTAGCGGGGGCTCCGACAATGAGCAGTTCTTC
. | TRBJ1-2 | TRBV6-1 | . | CASSVGVTGFNGYTF | TGTGCCAGCAGCGTGGGGGTGACAGGTTTTAATGGCTACACCTTC
. | TRBJ2-2 | TRBV7-3 | . | CASSLAGADGELFF | TGTGCCAGCAGCTTGGCGGGGGCTGACGGGGAGCTGTTTTTT
TRBD2 | TRBJ2-1 | TRBV4-2 | . | CASSQGLAGGPEQFF | TGTGCCAGCAGCCAGGGACTAGCGGGGGGGCCTGAGCAGTTCTTC
. | TRBJ2-7 | TRBV6-6 | . | CASTGSTGPSYEQYF | TGTGCCAGCACCGGGTCGACAGGCCCCAGCTACGAGCAGTACTTC
TRBD1 | TRBJ2-7 | TRBV5-6 | . | CASSLAVWAGGLDEQYF | TGTGCCAGCAGCTTGGCGGTGTGGGCAGGGGGCTTGGACGAGCAGTACTTC
TRBD1 | TRBJ2-7 | TRBV6-4 | . | CASSDGTGGMIIYEQYF | TGTGCCAGCAGTGACGGGACAGGGGGAATGATCATCTACGAGCAGTACTTC
TRBD1 | TRBJ1-6 | TRBV16 | . | CATHRTGVYNSPLHF | TGTGCCACCCACCGGACAGGAGTCTATAATTCACCCCTCCACTTT
. | TRBJ2-1 | TRBV4-1 | . | CASSQGLAGDEQFF | TGCGCCAGCAGCCAAGGCCTAGCAGGGGATGAGCAGTTCTTC
. | TRBJ2-3 | TRBV13 | . | CASSLDPTGRDDTQYF | TGTGCCAGCAGCTTAGACCCGACGGGAAGGGATGATACGCAGTATTTT
. | TRBJ1-4 | TRBV10-3 | . | CAISESGLNEKLFF | TGTGCCATCAGTGAGTCAGGACTCAATGAAAAACTGTTTTTT
. | TRBJ2-5 | TRBV2 | . | CARNPPGGRETQYF | TGTGCCAGAAATCCCCCAGGGGGGAGAGAGACCCAGTACTTC
TRBD1 | TRBJ1-4 | TRBV4-3 | . | CASSQQQGATNEKLFF | TGCGCCAGCAGCCAGCAACAGGGGGCCACTAATGAAAAACTGTTTTTT
. | TRBJ2-2 | TRBV6-5 | . | CASLHGGIDGELFF | TGTGCCAGCCTTCATGGAGGGATCGACGGGGAGCTGTTTTTT
TRBD1 | TRBJ2-7 | TRBV29-1 | . | CSVTGEFYEQYF | TGCAGCGTCACAGGGGAGTTCTACGAGCAGTACTTC
. | TRBJ2-7 | TRBV6-6 | . | CASSYSSGREQYF | TGTGCCAGCAGTTACTCCTCAGGTCGCGAGCAGTACTTC
. | TRBJ2-1 | TRBV9 | . | CASSYNNEQFF | TGTGCCAGCAGTTACAACAATGAGCAGTTCTTC
. | TRBJ1-4 | TRBV4-3 | . | CASSLRLTPEKLFF | TGCGCCAGCAGCCTCCGATTAACACCTGAAAAACTGTTTTTT
. | TRBJ2-5 | TRBV2 | . | CASSEGLVETQYF | TGTGCCAGCAGTGAAGGACTAGTCGAGACCCAGTACTTC
TRBD1 | TRBJ2-7 | TRBV5-6 | . | CASSFGTGLYEQYF | TGTGCCAGCAGCTTTGGGACAGGGCTATACGAGCAGTACTTC
. | TRBJ1-5 | TRBV7-9 | . | CASSLGTDHSGAQHF | TGTGCCAGCAGCTTAGGGACAGACCATTCAGGCGCCCAGCATTTT
. | TRBJ1-1 | TRBV19 | once | CASSTLDSLNTEAFF | TGTGCCAGTAGTACCTTGGACAGCCTGAACACTGAAGCTTTCTTT
TRBD2 | TRBJ2-5 | TRBV7-2 | . | CASSLAVGGAHRETQYF | TGTGCCAGCAGCTTAGCGGTCGGGGGGGCCCACCGAGAGACCCAGTACTTC
TRBD1 | TRBJ1-1 | TRBV2 | once | CASRTDRAEAFF | TGTGCCAGCAGAACAGACAGGGCTGAAGCTTTCTTT
. | TRBJ2-3 | TRBV4-3 | . | CASSQILAGWTDTQYF | TGCGCCAGCAGCCAAATACTAGCTGGGTGGACAGATACGCAGTATTTT
TRBD1 | TRBJ1-4 | TRBV5-8 | . | CASSSRQGRGEKLFF | TGTGCCAGCAGCTCCCGACAGGGGCGAGGGGAAAAACTGTTTTTT
. | TRBJ1-5 | TRBV27 | . | CASSQRGHISNQPQHF | TGTGCCAGCAGCCAAAGGGGCCACATTAGCAATCAGCCCCAGCATTTT
. | TRBJ2-7 | TRBV5-6 | . | CASSFSAFGGVSYEQYF | TGTGCCAGCAGCTTTTCGGCCTTCGGGGGTGTCTCCTACGAGCAGTACTTC
. | TRBJ1-1 | TRBV19 | . | CATSTGNTEAFF | TGTGCCACAAGTACGGGGAACACTGAAGCTTTCTTT
TRBD1 | TRBJ1-1 | TRBV29-1 | . | CSVEKGAGTEAFF | TGCAGCGTTGAGAAGGGGGCGGGTACTGAAGCTTTCTTT
TRBD1 | TRBJ2-1 | TRBV7-2 | . | CASSRTGNNEQFF | TGTGCCAGCAGCCGGACAGGGAACAATGAGCAGTTCTTC
TRBD2 | TRBJ2-5 | TRBV13 | . | CASSNVAGAFQETQYF | TGTGCCAGCAGCAATGTAGCGGGGGCGTTTCAAGAGACCCAGTACTTC
. | TRBJ2-7 | TRBV18 | . | CASSPPGLPYEQYF | TGTGCCAGCTCACCTCCAGGCTTACCCTACGAGCAGTACTTC
. | TRBJ1-2 | TRBV6-5 | . | CASSANYGYTF | TGTGCCAGCAGCGCGAACTATGGCTACACCTTC
. | TRBJ1-1 | TRBV2 | . | CASRATTGDTEAFF | TGTGCCAGCAGGGCTACGACAGGAGACACTGAAGCTTTCTTT
. | TRBJ2-3 | TRBV28 | . | CASSSSGRGDTQYF | TGTGCCAGCAGTTCCAGTGGGAGAGGAGATACGCAGTATTTT
. | TRBJ1-1 | TRBV29-1 | . | CSVGRTVEAFF | TGCAGCGTTGGGAGGACAGTTGAAGCTTTCTTT
. | TRBJ2-2 | TRBV7-3 | . | CASSISGNTGELFF | TGTGCCAGCAGCATAAGCGGGAACACCGGGGAGCTGTTTTTT
. | TRBJ2-5 | TRBV9 | . | CASSVESSRQETQYF | TGTGCCAGCAGCGTAGAGTCTAGTCGGCAAGAGACCCAGTACTTC
TRBD1 | TRBJ1-6 | TRBV11-2 | . | CASSIPGQGADSPLHF | TGTGCCAGCAGCATACCGGGACAGGGGGCCGATTCACCCCTCCACTTT
TRBD2 | TRBJ2-5 | TRBV2 | . | CASSGGTRPQYF | TGTGCCAGCAGCGGGGGGACCCGACCGCAGTACTTC
TRBD2 | TRBJ2-7 | TRBV4-1 | . | CASSLFAGGRDEQYF | TGCGCCAGCAGCCTGTTCGCGGGGGGGCGGGACGAGCAGTACTTC
. | TRBJ2-7 | TRBV19 | . | CASSIASMAAEQYF | TGTGCCAGTAGTATAGCCTCTATGGCGGCCGAGCAGTACTTC
. | TRBJ1-4 | TRBV10-3 | . | CAIRSGLTNEKLFF | TGTGCCATCAGATCAGGGTTAACTAATGAAAAACTGTTTTTT
TRBD2 | TRBJ2-1 | TRBV4-1 | once | CASSPERGAYNEQFF | TGCGCCAGCAGCCCCGAGCGGGGGGCCTACAATGAGCAGTTCTTC
TRBD1 | TRBJ2-1 | TRBV5-1 | few | CASRNEGQGDYNEQFF | TGCGCCAGCAGGAATGAGGGACAGGGGGATTACAATGAGCAGTTCTTC
. | TRBJ1-1 | TRBV6-5 | . | CASSYSIAGVNTEAFF | TGTGCCAGCAGTTACTCGATTGCAGGGGTGAACACTGAAGCTTTCTTT
. | TRBJ2-1 | TRBV14 | . | CASSQAATPNGEQFF | TGTGCCAGCAGCCAAGCTGCTACCCCAAACGGTGAGCAGTTCTTC
. | TRBJ1-3 | TRBV9 | . | CASSDPRGFASGNTIYF | TGTGCCAGCAGCGACCCTCGGGGGTTCGCCTCTGGAAACACCATATATTTT